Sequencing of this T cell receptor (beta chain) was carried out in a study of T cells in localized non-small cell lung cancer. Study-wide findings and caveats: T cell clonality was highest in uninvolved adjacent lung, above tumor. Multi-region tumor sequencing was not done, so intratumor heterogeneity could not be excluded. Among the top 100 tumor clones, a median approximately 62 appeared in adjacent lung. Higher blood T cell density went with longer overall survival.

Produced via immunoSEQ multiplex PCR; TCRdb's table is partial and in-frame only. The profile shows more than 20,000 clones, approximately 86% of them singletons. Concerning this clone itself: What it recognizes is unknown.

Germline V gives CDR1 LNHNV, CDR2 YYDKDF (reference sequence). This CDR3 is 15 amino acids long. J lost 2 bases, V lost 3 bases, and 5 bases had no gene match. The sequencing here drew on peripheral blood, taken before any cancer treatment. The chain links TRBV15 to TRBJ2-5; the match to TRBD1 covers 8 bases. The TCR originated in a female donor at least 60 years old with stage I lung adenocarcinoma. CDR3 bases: TGTGCCACCAGCAGTCGAGGACAGGGTCAAGAGACCCAGTACTTC. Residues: CATSSRGQGQETQYF.